One and the same sample provided the 7 T cell receptor beta chains below, sequenced in a study of blood T cell repertoires in COVID-19 (TCRdb year 2020). Libraries were made using the immunoSEQ multiplex PCR assay. TCRdb stores this immuneACCESS table with in-frame sequences only. Part of the clones is absent; in the studies checked, under half of the shortfall reflects unresolved V genes, and no reason is known for the rest. Within this sample are 120,000 to 150,000 clones, with approximately 80% of them counted one time only. Of the sample, approximately 8.4% falls within the top ten clones. Sequenced: peripheral blood. The receptors shown here come from a human donor with acute or convalescent COVID-19. The donor label of this sample is uncertain.

This clone was recorded a few times. The V gene is TRBV4-1, the J gene TRBJ2-3, with 8 bases that match TRBD2. Germline V gives CDR1 MGHRA, CDR2 YSYEKL. The trim removed 0 bases at V and 3 bases at J, leaving 2 bases unmatched. This CDR3 spans 15 amino acids. The CDR3 sequence is CASSQEGGGTDTQYF. CDR3 sequence (DNA): TGCGCCAGCAGCCAAGAAGGCGGGGGGACAGATACGCAGTATTTT.

The V call is TRBV11-2, the J call TRBJ2-1; 10 nucleotides line up with TRBD2. CDR1 is SGHAT, CDR2 FQNNGV, per germline. This CDR3 is built from 19 residues. Trimming removed 3 bases from V and 7 bases from J; junction bases left unmatched: 18. As DNA, the CDR3 is TGTGCCAGCAGCTTGACGGGCCATTTACTAGCGGGGCCTCCGAATGAGCAGTTCTTC. Translation gives CASSLTGHLLAGPPNEQFF.

The rearrangement uses TRBV5-1 and TRBJ2-7, with D perhaps matching TRBD1 (6 bases). The CDR3 is 12 residues long. V gave up 4 bases and J gave up 3 bases, with 8 bases separating them. Germline V gene lookup returns CDR1 SGHRS and CDR2 YFSETQ. DNA of the CDR3: TGCGCCAGCAGCCCGGACAGCTACGAGCAGTACTTC. It encodes CASSPDSYEQYF.

A remark on this clone: Other DNA sequences from this sample encode an identical CDR3 as well. The gene calls are TRBV5-1 and TRBJ1-2; no definite D call. Trimming shortened V by 4 bases and J by 0 bases, and 7 bases separated the two germline ends. This CDR3 spans 13 amino acids. CDR1 is SGHRS and CDR2 is YFSETQ in the germline V gene. In DNA form, the CDR3 reads TGCGCCAGCAGCCTCTCGGCTAACTATGGCTACACCTTC. This encodes CASSLSANYGYTF.

V gene TRBV27 combines with J gene TRBJ2-5; 8 bases agree with TRBD1. This CDR3 is 16 amino acids long. V shed 5 bases, J shed 0 bases, and the junction held 8 bases outside the gene matches. CDR1 and CDR2 (germline): MNHEY, SMNVEV (reference sequence). The CDR3 spells CASSPWAGGYQETQYF. In DNA, the CDR3 is TGTGCCAGCAGTCCTTGGGCAGGGGGCTACCAAGAGACCCAGTACTTC.

The chain employs TRBV9 and TRBJ1-2; D remains ambiguous. The CDR3 totals 15 residues. Germline CDR1 SGDLS, CDR2 YYNGEE. Trimming took 2 bases from V and 4 from J, leaving 15 bases between them. For the CDR3, the DNA is TGTGCCAGCAGCGTCGAGGGCTCGTTGGGCTATGGCTACACCTTC. Protein: CASSVEGSLGYGYTF.

This clone appeared once. J is TRBJ1-6 and V is TRBV2; D ambiguous. The CDR3 extends over 12 amino acids. The germline V gene encodes CDR1 SNHLY and CDR2 FYNNEI. Trimming took off 3 bases at V and 9 bases at J, with 6 bases between the two ends. CDR3 bases: TGTGCCAGCAGTGATGGACTTTCACCCCTCCACTTT. Amino acid sequence: CASSDGLSPLHF.